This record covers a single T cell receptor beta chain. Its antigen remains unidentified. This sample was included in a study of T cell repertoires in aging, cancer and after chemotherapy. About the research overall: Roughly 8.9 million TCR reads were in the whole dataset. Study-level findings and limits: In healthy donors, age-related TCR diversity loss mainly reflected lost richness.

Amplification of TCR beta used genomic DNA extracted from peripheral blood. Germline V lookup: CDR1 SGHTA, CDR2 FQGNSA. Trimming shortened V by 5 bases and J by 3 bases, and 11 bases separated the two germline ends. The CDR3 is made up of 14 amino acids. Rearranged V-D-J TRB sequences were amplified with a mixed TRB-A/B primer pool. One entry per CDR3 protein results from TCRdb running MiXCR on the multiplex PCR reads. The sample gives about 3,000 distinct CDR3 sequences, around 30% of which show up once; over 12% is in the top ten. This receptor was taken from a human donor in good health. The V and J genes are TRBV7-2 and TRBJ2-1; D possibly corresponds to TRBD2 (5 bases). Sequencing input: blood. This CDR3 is CASSPTGFYNEQFF. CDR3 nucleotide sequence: TGTGCCAGCAGCCCAACGGGATTCTACAATGAGCAGTTCTTC.